This T cell receptor beta chain was captured in a study of CD4 T cells in relation to SARS-CoV-2 and coronaviruses. Measured with immunoSEQ multiplex PCR; TCRdb has only the in-frame clones, and not every one. The data hold about 22,000 clones, with about 70% observed a single time. A remark on this clone: Its antigen is still unknown.

The V and J ends lost 0 bases and 2 bases respectively, with 10 bases between them. CDR3 size: 15 residues. Germline V gives CDR1 MNHNY, CDR2 SVGAGI (reference sequence). Before the COVID-19 pandemic, during about 2010-2018, CD4+ T cells were taken from unexposed donors. The cells were cultured for about ten days before CD4+ T cells were isolated. The sequenced sample consisted of CD4+ T cells from PBMCs, cultured in vitro. The V and J genes are TRBV6-6 and TRBJ1-2; D might be TRBD1 (6 bases). The TCR was taken from a human donor in good health. The CDR3 DNA is TGTGCCAGCAGTTACTCGGGGGGGCTGAACTATGGCTACACCTTC. This sequence encodes CASSYSGGLNYGYTF.